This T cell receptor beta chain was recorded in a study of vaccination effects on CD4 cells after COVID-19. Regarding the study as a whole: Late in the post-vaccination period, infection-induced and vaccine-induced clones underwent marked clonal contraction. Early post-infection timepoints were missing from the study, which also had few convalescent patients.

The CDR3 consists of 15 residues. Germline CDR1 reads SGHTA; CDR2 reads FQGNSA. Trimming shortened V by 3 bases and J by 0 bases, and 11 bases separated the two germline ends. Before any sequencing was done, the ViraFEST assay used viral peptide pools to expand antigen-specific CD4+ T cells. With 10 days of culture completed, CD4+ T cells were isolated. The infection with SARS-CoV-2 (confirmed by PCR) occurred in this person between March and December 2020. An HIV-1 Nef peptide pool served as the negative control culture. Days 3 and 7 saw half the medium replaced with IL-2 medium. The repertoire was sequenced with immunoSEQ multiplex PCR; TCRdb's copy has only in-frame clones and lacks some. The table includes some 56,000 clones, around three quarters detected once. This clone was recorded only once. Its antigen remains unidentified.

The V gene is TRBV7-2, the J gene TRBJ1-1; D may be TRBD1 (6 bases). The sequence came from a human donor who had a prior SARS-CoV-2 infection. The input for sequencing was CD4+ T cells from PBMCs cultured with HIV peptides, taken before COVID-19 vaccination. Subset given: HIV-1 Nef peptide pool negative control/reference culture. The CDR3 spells CASSLYRVLNTEAFF. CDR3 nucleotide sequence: TGTGCCAGCAGCTTGTACAGGGTCTTGAACACTGAAGCTTTCTTT.